The clone carrying this T cell receptor (beta chain) was counted many times. Its antigen remains unknown. Lactation, pregnancy, other autoimmune disease or uncontrolled infection excluded patients. The sample originates from a study of T cells in Graves' hyperthyroidism and ophthalmopathy. Amplified TCR beta CDR3 regions came from RNA transcripts. The primer set for the first-round RT-PCR of the TCR CDR3 was HTBI. TCRdb re-analysed the multiplex PCR reads in MiXCR, keeping a single row per CDR3 protein. The sample contains over 500,000 distinct CDR3 sequences, 46% of which appear only once. This CDR3 has 16 amino acids. CDR1 is SEHNR and CDR2 is FQNEAQ in the germline V gene (reference sequence). V dropped 5 bases and J dropped 5 bases, with 18 bases sitting between them. Study outcomes and limitations: Progression to ophthalmopathy was predicted a median of 6.5 months early. Within blood appeared most thyroid clonotypes that had expanded above 0.001.

V usage is TRBV7-9 and J usage is TRBJ2-2; perhaps TRBD2 as D (5 bases). The origin of this receptor is an adult woman with Graves' disease, either hyperthyroidism or ophthalmopathy (not recorded which). The sequencing sample was made of peripheral blood or thyroid tissue (not recorded which). CDR3 sequence: CASSPLPLAYTGELFF. CDR3 coding DNA: TGTGCCAGCAGCCCGTTGCCTCTAGCCTATACCGGGGAGCTGTTTTTT.